Each of the 31 T cell receptor beta chains below was sequenced from the same sample in a study of T cells in Graves' hyperthyroidism and ophthalmopathy. The TCR beta CDR3 regions underwent amplification using RNA transcripts as the source. RT-PCR in the first round (using the HTBI primer set) targeted the TCR CDR3. TCRdb re-called the multiplex PCR reads with MiXCR, one entry per CDR3 protein. The top ten clones hold about 9% of a sample with some 800,000 distinct CDR3 sequences, approximately 40% of them seen once. The sequenced material came from blood. Receptors originate from a man aged 18 to 35 with Graves' hyperthyroidism.

Concerning this clonotype itself: The junction departs from germline at one end; a sequencing error may be responsible. CDR3 amino acids: CASSASGTGAFF. DNA for the CDR3: TGTGCCAGCAGTGCCTCTGGCACTGGAGCTTTCTTT. The V call is TRBV2, the J call TRBJ1-1; D ambiguous. Germline CDR1 reads SNHLY; CDR2 reads FYNNEI. The CDR3 runs 12 residues.

In its sample, this clonotype was seen a few times. This chain connects TRBV7-9 to TRBJ1-1; D is unresolved. Germline CDR1 SEHNR, CDR2 FQNEAQ (reference sequence). CDR3 size: 15 residues. V gave up 1 base and J gave up 0 bases, with 9 bases separating them. CDR3 DNA: TGTGCCAGCAGCTTAGGATTATGGATGAACACTGAAGCTTTCTTT. Translating gives CASSLGLWMNTEAFF. The variable domain in full, completed from reference TRBV7-9 and TRBJ1-1, reads DTGVSQNPRHKITKRGQNVTFRCDPISEHNRLYWYRQTLGQGPEFLTYFQNEAQLEKSRLLSDRFSAERPKGSFSTLEIQRTEQGDSAMYLCASSLGLWMNTEAFFGQGTRLTVV.

This clonotype was recorded at least ten times. The chain links TRBV29-1 to TRBJ2-7; 8 bases map to TRBD2. The CDR3 totals 11 residues. CDR1 and CDR2 (germline): SQVTM, ANQGSEA. V lost 4 bases and J lost 10; bases outside the gene matches: 6. CDR3 loop: CSVVTSGNQYF. In DNA form, the CDR3 reads TGCAGCGTTGTTACTAGCGGCAACCAGTACTTC.

This clonotype was seen many times. The rearrangement links TRBV19 to TRBJ1-5; TRBD1 might be the D (5 bases). The length of the CDR3 is 13 residues. CDR1 LNHDA and CDR2 SQIVND come from the germline V gene (reference sequence). V dropped 3 bases and J dropped 10 bases, with 13 bases sitting between them. The CDR3 nucleotides are TGTGCCAGTAGTATTGGGTTGGGGGGACCCCAGCATTTT. It yields the protein CASSIGLGGPQHF. Combining the CDR3 with reference TRBV19 and TRBJ1-5 gives the whole variable domain DGGITQSPKYLFRKEGQNVTLSCEQNLNHDAMYWYRQDPGQGLRLIYYSQIVNDFQKGDIAEGYSVSREKKESFPLTVTSAQKNPTAFYLCASSIGLGGPQHFGDGTRLSIL.

This clonotype was seen at least ten times. V usage is TRBV10-2 and J usage is TRBJ2-7; D perhaps matches TRBD2 (7 bases). This CDR3 contains 12 residues. With 7 bases removed from V and 4 bases from J, the gap between germline ends came to 11 bases. CDR1 WSHSY and CDR2 SAAADI come from the germline V gene. CDR3 in amino acids: CASKGGLYEQYF. For the CDR3, the DNA is TGCGCCAGCAAGGGGGGGCTGTACGAGCAGTACTTC.

V and J are TRBV9 and TRBJ1-3; D call uncertain. CDR1 SGDLS and CDR2 YYNGEE come from the germline V gene. The CDR3 contains 15 residues. Trimming took 6 bases from V and 0 from J, leaving 13 bases between them. The CDR3 sequence is CASMADTGSGNTIYF. In nucleotides, the CDR3 is TGTGCCAGCATGGCCGACACCGGCTCTGGAAACACCATATATTTT.

Many counts were recorded for this clonotype. The J gene is TRBJ1-5, the V gene TRBV19; D ambiguous. In germline, CDR1 is LNHDA, CDR2 SQIVND (reference sequence). The germline V and J ends were trimmed by 6 bases and 3 bases, with 12 bases remaining between them. The CDR3 is made up of 14 amino acids. CDR3 DNA: TGTGCCAGTAGCCCATCGGACTTCAATCAGCCCCAGCATTTT. Protein: CASSPSDFNQPQHF.

V usage is TRBV24-1 and J usage is TRBJ2-2, with a possible D match to TRBD2 (5 bases). With 2 bases removed from V and 1 base from J, the gap between germline ends came to 10 bases. Germline CDR1 reads KGHDR; CDR2 reads SFDVKD. The CDR3 is 16 amino acids. In DNA form, the CDR3 reads TGTGCCACCAGTGATTCCACCGGGATGAACACCGGGGAGCTGTTTTTT. Amino acids: CATSDSTGMNTGELFF.

The CDR3 sequence is CASSQVDTYEQYF. In nucleotides, the CDR3 is TGCGCCAGCAGCCAAGTCGATACCTACGAGCAGTACTTC. The chain is built from TRBV4-3 and TRBJ2-7; no definite D call. The V gene lost 1 base and the J gene lost 2 bases, with 6 bases spanning the gap. Germline assignment: CDR1 LGHNA and CDR2 YSLEER. The CDR3 consists of 13 residues.

This chain links TRBV5-6 with TRBJ2-7; D assignment may be TRBD1 or TRBD2 (5 bases each). CDR3 size: 13 residues. Germline-derived CDR1 and CDR2 are SGHDT and YYEEEE. Trimming removed 4 bases at V and 6 bases at J, with 14 bases between. CDR3: CASSPPGRVEQYF. CDR3 DNA sequence: TGTGCCAGCAGCCCACCGGGACGGGTCGAGCAGTACTTC.

This clonotype was recorded at least ten times. The gene calls are TRBV19 and TRBJ2-2; TRBD1 matches 9 bases. The V gene end was trimmed by 6 bases and the J gene end by 2 bases; junction bases not matched to a gene: 1. CDR3 length: 14 amino acids. Germline-derived CDR1 and CDR2 are LNHDA and SQIVND (reference sequence). CDR3 sequence: CASRTGGNTGELFF. CDR3 in DNA: TGTGCCAGTAGGACAGGGGGAAACACCGGGGAGCTGTTTTTT.

V gene TRBV19 combines with J gene TRBJ1-1; D is unclear. Germline CDR1 LNHDA, CDR2 SQIVND (reference sequence). The length of the CDR3 is 16 residues. V gave up 3 bases and J gave up 1 base, with 15 bases separating them. The CDR3 loop reads CASSILPGVGNTEAFF. The CDR3 DNA is TGTGCCAGTAGTATCCTCCCGGGCGTTGGGAACACTGAAGCTTTCTTT.

The table lists this clonotype with many counts. The chain carries TRBV7-9 and TRBJ1-1; TRBD1 is a possible D gene (6 bases). The CDR3 has 12 residues. Germline assignment: CDR1 SEHNR and CDR2 FQNEAQ (reference sequence). The V and J ends lost 7 bases and 5 bases respectively, with 11 bases between them. This chain's CDR3 is CASKQGRTEAFF. Written as DNA, the CDR3 is TGTGCCAGCAAACAGGGTAGGACTGAAGCTTTCTTT.

This clonotype occurred many times. CDR3 sequence reads: CASSAPDGLSGNTIYF. CDR3 bases: TGTGCCAGCAGCGCGCCGGACGGCCTCTCTGGAAACACCATATATTTT. This sequence joins TRBV9 and TRBJ1-3; D remains unclear. Trimming stripped 3 bases from V and 0 bases from J, with 13 bases between. Germline loops: CDR1 SGDLS, CDR2 YYNGEE. This CDR3 is 16 amino acids long.

A note on this clonotype: Since no conserved phenylalanine or tryptophan closes the CDR3, a read error is the likely cause. The limits of the CDR3 on the DNA are not certain, so only TCRdb's listed CDR3 is given. The gene calls are TRBV9 and TRBJ2-6; the D call in the table, TRBD2, was not verified against the DNA. Counting both end residues, the CDR3 totals 9 amino acids. Germline CDR1 is SGDLS and CDR2 is YYNGEE. The chain's CDR3 is CASSPPGTS.

The chain employs TRBV3-1 and TRBJ1-2; TRBD1 matches at 7 bases. The CDR3 loop spans 17 amino acids. The ends lost 0 bases at V and 4 bases at J; junction bases unmatched: 11. Germline lookup yields CDR1 LGHDT and CDR2 YNNKEL (reference sequence). CDR3 DNA sequence: TGTGCCAGCAGCCAAGAGATGAGGAAGGGGGCTGGCTATGGCTACACCTTC. Translation: CASSQEMRKGAGYGYTF.

This clonotype was observed a handful of times. V usage is TRBV12-3 or TRBV12-4 and J usage is TRBJ1-5; D unclear. This CDR3 contains 13 residues. Trimming left V 3 bases short and J 3 bases short, with 6 bases between. CDR3 coding DNA: TGTGCCAGCAGTTTTCTTCCCAATCAGCCCCAGCATTTT. Protein product: CASSFLPNQPQHF.

The V and J genes are TRBV25-1 and TRBJ1-2; the match to TRBD1 covers 7 bases. Germline values: CDR1 MGHDK, CDR2 SYGVNS. The CDR3 covers 13 residues. After removal of 5 bases from V and 10 bases from J, the junction contained 10 bases not matched to a gene. The CDR3 DNA follows: TGTGCCAGCAGTTACTCGGGGACAGCCCACTACACCTTC. Protein sequence: CASSYSGTAHYTF.

This clonotype was seen only a few times. This may stem from a read error, because a much larger clone lies one nucleotide away. This sequence joins TRBV6-6 and TRBJ1-1; D uncertain. Looked up from germline, CDR1 is MNHNY and CDR2 is SVGAGI (reference sequence). V gave up 5 bases and J gave up 3 bases, with 4 bases separating them. This CDR3 has 11 amino acids. The CDR3 DNA reads TGTGCCAGCAGTGCGGACACTGAAGCTTTCTTT. It is translated as CASSADTEAFF.

The rearrangement links TRBV4-1 to TRBJ2-5; the D gene is possibly TRBD2 (6 bases). V was trimmed by 1 base and J by 4 bases, leaving 13 bases between them. This CDR3 is built from 15 residues. Germline CDR1 and CDR2: MGHRA and YSYEKL. The CDR3 is CASSQAIGSAETQYF. For the CDR3, the DNA is TGCGCCAGCAGCCAAGCAATCGGGAGCGCAGAGACCCAGTACTTC.

This clonotype has a handful of counts. The chain is built from TRBV2 and TRBJ2-5, with a possible D match to TRBD2 (6 bases). Germline values: CDR1 SNHLY, CDR2 FYNNEI. The V end was cut by 1 base, the J end by 1 base, with 16 bases between. The CDR3 has 17 amino acids. Written as DNA, the CDR3 is TGTGCCAGCAGTGAAGGGGAGCGCGGGGAAGGCCAAGAGACCCAGTACTTC. This gives the protein CASSEGERGEGQETQYF. Drawing the rest from reference TRBV2 and TRBJ2-5, the complete variable domain is EPEVTQTPSHQVTQMGQEVILRCVPISNHLYFYWYRQILGQKVEFLVSFYNNEISEKSEIFDDQFSVERPDGSNFTLKIRSTKLEDSAMYFCASSEGERGEGQETQYFGPGTRLLVL.

This clonotype was observed a few times. V usage is TRBV5-1 and J usage is TRBJ2-7; perhaps TRBD1 as D (6 bases). The germline V gene has CDR1 SGHRS and CDR2 YFSETQ. The CDR3 is 14 amino acids. Trimming took 3 bases from V and 5 from J, leaving 15 bases between them. CDR3 in DNA: TGCGCCAGCAGCTCATTCACAGGGTCCCACGAGCAGTACTTC. Amino acids: CASSSFTGSHEQYF.

V gene TRBV20-1 combines with J gene TRBJ2-7; possibly TRBD1 for D (5 bases). The CDR3 has 13 amino acids. V lost 6 bases, J lost 4 bases, and 16 bases lay in between. CDR1 is DFQATT and CDR2 is SNEGSKA in the germline V gene (reference sequence). The CDR3 protein is CSASGRGPYEQYF. As DNA, the CDR3 is TGCAGTGCCTCAGGGCGCGGACCATACGAGCAGTACTTC.

This clonotype was counted ten times or more. The V and J genes are TRBV9 and TRBJ1-1; TRBD1 might be the D (5 bases). Germline V CDR1 and CDR2: SGDLS, YYNGEE. This CDR3 has 16 amino acids. V lost 6 bases and J lost 10, with 28 bases in between. CDR3 DNA: TGTGCCAGCACTCCTCACTCTGGGGCAGCTGCTCAGGGAGCTTTCTTT. It codes for CASTPHSGAAAQGAFF.

This clonotype was seen many times. The rearrangement links TRBV7-9 to TRBJ1-5; D is ambiguous. Trimming left V 5 bases short and J 7 bases short, with 9 bases between. The CDR3 totals 12 residues. The V gene's germline CDR1 is SEHNR and CDR2 FQNEAQ (reference sequence). CDR3 bases: TGTGCCAGCAGCGACGACTGGCAGCCCCAGCATTTT. Residues: CASSDDWQPQHF.

The J gene is TRBJ1-1, the V gene TRBV6-6, with D unresolved. V was clipped by 0 bases and J by 6 bases, with 20 bases between them. The CDR3 is made up of 17 amino acids. Germline values: CDR1 MNHNY, CDR2 SVGAGI (reference sequence). CDR3 amino acids: CASSYSRSAGGVAEAFF. CDR3 DNA: TGTGCCAGCAGTTACTCGAGGTCCGCAGGCGGAGTGGCTGAAGCTTTCTTT.

A few counts support this clonotype. The chain is built from TRBV11-2 and TRBJ2-5, with 8 bases lining up with TRBD2. This CDR3 is 17 amino acids long. In germline, CDR1 is SGHAT, CDR2 FQNNGV. J lost 5 bases, V lost 3 bases, and 14 bases had no gene match. The CDR3 sequence is CASSLNRGGRGKETQYF. CDR3 DNA: TGTGCCAGCAGCTTGAATCGGGGGGGCAGGGGAAAGGAGACCCAGTACTTC.

This chain joins TRBV4-1 and TRBJ2-6, with no clear D. The CDR3 extends over 16 amino acids. The germline gives CDR1 MGHRA, CDR2 YSYEKL. The V end was cut by 0 bases, the J end by 2 bases, with 8 bases between. DNA for the CDR3: TGCGCCAGCAGCCAAGATTGGGCGACTGGGGCCAACGTCCTGACTTTC. Protein product: CASSQDWATGANVLTF.

CDR3 loop: CASSYSSGRAYEQYF. The CDR3 DNA is TGTGCCAGCAGTTACTCTAGCGGGAGGGCTTACGAGCAGTACTTC. The chain employs TRBV7-2 and TRBJ2-7; TRBD2 aligns across 12 bases. The CDR3 contains 15 residues. In germline, CDR1 is SGHTA, CDR2 FQGNSA. The V segment lost 6 bases and the J segment 4 bases; nucleotides outside the gene matches: 7. Full variable domain (outside the CDR3, taken from reference TRBV7-2 and TRBJ2-7): GAGVSQSPSNKVTEKGKDVELRCDPISGHTALYWYRQSLGQGLEFLIYFQGNSAPDKSGLPSDRFSAERTGGSVSTLTIQRTQQEDSAVYLCASSYSSGRAYEQYFGPGTRLTVT.

The chain uses TRBV27 and TRBJ1-4; 7 bases are a match to TRBD1. Germline values: CDR1 MNHEY, CDR2 SMNVEV (reference sequence). Trimming removed 6 bases from V and 3 bases from J; junction bases left unmatched: 10. This CDR3 is built from 16 residues. The CDR3 sequence: CASSRTLTGPNEKLFF. For the CDR3, the DNA is TGTGCCAGCAGCCGAACCTTGACAGGGCCTAATGAAAAACTGTTTTTT.

This clonotype was detected only a few times. The rearrangement uses TRBV11-2 and TRBJ1-4; no definite D call. CDR1 is SGHAT and CDR2 is FQNNGV in the germline V gene. The CDR3 consists of 17 residues. V was shortened by 5 bases and J by 2 bases, with 18 bases between the two germline ends. The DNA of the CDR3 is TGTGCCAGCAGCCATACTCGCCCTGTGTCGACTAATGAAAAACTGTTTTTT. It is translated as CASSHTRPVSTNEKLFF.